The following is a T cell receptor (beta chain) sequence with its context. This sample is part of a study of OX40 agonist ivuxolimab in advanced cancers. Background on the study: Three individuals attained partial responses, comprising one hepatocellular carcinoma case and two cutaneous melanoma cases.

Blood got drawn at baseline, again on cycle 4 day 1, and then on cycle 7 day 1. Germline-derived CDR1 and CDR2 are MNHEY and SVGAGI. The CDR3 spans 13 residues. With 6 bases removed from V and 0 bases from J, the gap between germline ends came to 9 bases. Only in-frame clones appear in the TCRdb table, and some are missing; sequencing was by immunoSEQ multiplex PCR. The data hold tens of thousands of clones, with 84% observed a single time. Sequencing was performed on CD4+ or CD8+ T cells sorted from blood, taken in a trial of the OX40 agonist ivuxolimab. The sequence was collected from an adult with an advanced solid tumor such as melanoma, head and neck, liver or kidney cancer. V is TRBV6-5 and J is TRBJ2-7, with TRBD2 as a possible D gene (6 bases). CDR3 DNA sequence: TGTGCCAGCAGACTCGGGGGCTCCTACGAGCAGTACTTC. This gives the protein CASRLGGSYEQYF.